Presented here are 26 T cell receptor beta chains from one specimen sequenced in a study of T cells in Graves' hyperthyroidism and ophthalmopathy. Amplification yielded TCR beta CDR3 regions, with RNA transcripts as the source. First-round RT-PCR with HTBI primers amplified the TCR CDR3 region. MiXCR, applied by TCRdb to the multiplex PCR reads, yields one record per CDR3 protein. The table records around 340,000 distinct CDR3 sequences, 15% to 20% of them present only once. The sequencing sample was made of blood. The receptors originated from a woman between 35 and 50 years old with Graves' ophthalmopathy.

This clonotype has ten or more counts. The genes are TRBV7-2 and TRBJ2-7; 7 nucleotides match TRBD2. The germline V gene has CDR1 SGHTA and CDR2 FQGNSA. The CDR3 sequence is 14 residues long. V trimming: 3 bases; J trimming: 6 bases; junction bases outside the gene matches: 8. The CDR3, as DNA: TGTGCCAGCAGCTTTGGGGGGGGGAAAGGCGAGCAGTACTTC. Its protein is CASSFGGGKGEQYF.

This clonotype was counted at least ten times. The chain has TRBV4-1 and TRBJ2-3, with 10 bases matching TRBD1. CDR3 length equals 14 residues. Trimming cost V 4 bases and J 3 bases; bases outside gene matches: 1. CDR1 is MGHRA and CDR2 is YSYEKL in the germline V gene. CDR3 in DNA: TGCGCCAGCAGCCCGGACAGGGGGACAGATACGCAGTATTTT. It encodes CASSPDRGTDTQYF.

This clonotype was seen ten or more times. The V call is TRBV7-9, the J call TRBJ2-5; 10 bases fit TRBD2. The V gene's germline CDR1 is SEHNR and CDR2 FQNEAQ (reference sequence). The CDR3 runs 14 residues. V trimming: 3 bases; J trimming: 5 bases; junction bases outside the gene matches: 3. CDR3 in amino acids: CASSFSSGSETQYF. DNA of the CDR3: TGTGCCAGCAGCTTTTCTAGCGGGAGCGAGACCCAGTACTTC.

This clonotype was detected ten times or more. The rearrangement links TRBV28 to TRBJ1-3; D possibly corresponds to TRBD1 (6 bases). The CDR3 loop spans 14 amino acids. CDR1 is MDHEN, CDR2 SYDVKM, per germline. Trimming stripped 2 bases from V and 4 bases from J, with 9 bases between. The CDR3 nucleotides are TGTGCCAGCAGTTTAACAGGGAAGGGAAACACCATATATTTT. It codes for CASSLTGKGNTIYF.

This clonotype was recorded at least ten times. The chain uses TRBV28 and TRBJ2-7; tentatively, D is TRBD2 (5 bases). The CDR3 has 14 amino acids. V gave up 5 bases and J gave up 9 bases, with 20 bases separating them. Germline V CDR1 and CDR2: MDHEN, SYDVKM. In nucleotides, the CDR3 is TGTGCCAGCAGTGAGCCGGGATATCCCAATCCGCAGTACTTC. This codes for CASSEPGYPNPQYF. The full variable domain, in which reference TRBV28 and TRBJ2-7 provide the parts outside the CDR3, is DVKVTQSSRYLVKRTGEKVFLECVQDMDHENMFWYRQDPGLGLRLIYFSYDVKMKEKGDIPEGYSVSREKKERFSLILESASTNQTSMYLCASSEPGYPNPQYFGPGTRLTVT.

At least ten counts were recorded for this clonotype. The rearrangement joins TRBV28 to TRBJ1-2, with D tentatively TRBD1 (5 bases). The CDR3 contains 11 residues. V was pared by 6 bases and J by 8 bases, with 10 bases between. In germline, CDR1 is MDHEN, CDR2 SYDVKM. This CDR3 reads CASRIRGGYTF. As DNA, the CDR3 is TGTGCCAGCAGGATTCGGGGCGGCTACACCTTC.

CDR3 region: CASSLSGSYQETQYF. The CDR3 DNA sequence: TGCGCCAGCAGCTTAAGCGGGAGCTACCAAGAGACCCAGTACTTC. The chain employs TRBV5-1 and TRBJ2-5; TRBD2 matches 8 bases. The ends lost 2 bases at V and 0 bases at J; junction bases unmatched: 3. The CDR3 contains 15 residues. Germline V lookup: CDR1 SGHRS, CDR2 YFSETQ. The full variable domain, completed using reference TRBV5-1 and TRBJ2-5, is KAGVTQTPRYLIKTRGQQVTLSCSPISGHRSVSWYQQTPGQGLQFLFEYFSETQRNKGNFPGRFSGRQFSNSRSEMNVSTLELGDSALYLCASSLSGSYQETQYFGPGTRLLVL.

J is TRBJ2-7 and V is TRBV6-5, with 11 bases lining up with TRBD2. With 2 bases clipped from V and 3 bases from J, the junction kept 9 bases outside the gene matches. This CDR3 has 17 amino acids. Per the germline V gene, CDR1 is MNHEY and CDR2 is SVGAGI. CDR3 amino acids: CASSYSGLAGINYEQYF. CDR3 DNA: TGTGCCAGCAGTTACAGTGGACTAGCGGGTATCAACTACGAGCAGTACTTC.

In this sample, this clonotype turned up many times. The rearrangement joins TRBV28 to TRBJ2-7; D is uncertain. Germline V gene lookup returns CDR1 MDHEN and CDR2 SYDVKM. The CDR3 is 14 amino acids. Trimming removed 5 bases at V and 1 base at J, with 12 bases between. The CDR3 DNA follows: TGTGCCAGCAGTCCCAGGCTACTGTCCTACGAGCAGTACTTC. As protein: CASSPRLLSYEQYF.

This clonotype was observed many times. The CDR3 reads CASSQILWEQYF. The CDR3 DNA reads TGTGCCAGCAGCCAAATTCTCTGGGAGCAGTACTTC. This chain joins TRBV6-1 and TRBJ2-7; D unresolved. Between the trimmed V and J ends, which lost 6 bases and 7 bases, there was a span of 13 bases. Per the germline V gene, CDR1 is MNHNS and CDR2 is SASEGT. The CDR3 runs to 12 residues.

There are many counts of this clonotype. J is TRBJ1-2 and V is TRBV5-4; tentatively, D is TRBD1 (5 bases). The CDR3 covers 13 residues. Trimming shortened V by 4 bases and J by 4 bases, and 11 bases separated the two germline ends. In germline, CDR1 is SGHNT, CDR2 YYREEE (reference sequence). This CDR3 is CASSQRDLYGYTF. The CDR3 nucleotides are TGTGCCAGCAGCCAACGGGACCTCTATGGCTACACCTTC.

CDR3 in DNA: TGTGCCAGCAGCTTGGGGGGCACGGAGACCCAGTACTTC. Protein sequence: CASSLGGTETQYF. The gene calls are TRBV7-8 and TRBJ2-5, with D tentatively TRBD1 or TRBD2 (6 bases each). Trimming removed 3 bases at V and 5 bases at J, with 10 bases between. CDR1 and CDR2 (germline): SGHVS, FQNEAQ. The CDR3 runs to 13 residues. Combining the CDR3 with reference TRBV7-8 and TRBJ2-5 gives the whole variable domain GAGVSQSPRYKVAKRGQDVALRCDPISGHVSLFWYQQALGQGPEFLTYFQNEAQLDKSGLPSDRFFAERPEGSVSTLKIQRTQQEDSAVYLCASSLGGTETQYFGPGTRLLVL.

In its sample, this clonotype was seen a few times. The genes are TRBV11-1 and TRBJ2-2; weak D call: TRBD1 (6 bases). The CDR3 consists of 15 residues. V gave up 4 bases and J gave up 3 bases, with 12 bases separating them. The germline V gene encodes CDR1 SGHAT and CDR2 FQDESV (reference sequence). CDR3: CASSSGDIYTGELFF. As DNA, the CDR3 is TGTGCCAGCAGCTCAGGGGACATTTACACCGGGGAGCTGTTTTTT.

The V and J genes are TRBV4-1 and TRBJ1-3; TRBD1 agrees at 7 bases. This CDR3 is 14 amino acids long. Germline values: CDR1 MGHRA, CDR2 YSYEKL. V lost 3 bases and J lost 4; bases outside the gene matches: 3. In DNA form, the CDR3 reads TGCGCCAGCAGCCAGACAGGGTCCGGAAACACCATATATTTT. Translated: CASSQTGSGNTIYF.

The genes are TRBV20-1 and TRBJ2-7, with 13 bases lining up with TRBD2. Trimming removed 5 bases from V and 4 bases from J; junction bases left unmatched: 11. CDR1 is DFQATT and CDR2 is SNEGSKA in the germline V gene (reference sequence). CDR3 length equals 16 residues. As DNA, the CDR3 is TGCAGTGCTTTTTCGGGACTAGCGGGGAAGGGGTACGAGCAGTACTTC. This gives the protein CSAFSGLAGKGYEQYF.

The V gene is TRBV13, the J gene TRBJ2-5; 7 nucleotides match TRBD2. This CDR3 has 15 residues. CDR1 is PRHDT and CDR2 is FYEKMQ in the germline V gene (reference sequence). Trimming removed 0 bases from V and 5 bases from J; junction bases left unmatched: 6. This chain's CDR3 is CASSLGLAGVETQYF. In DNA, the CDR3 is TGTGCCAGCAGCTTAGGCCTGGCGGGAGTGGAGACCCAGTACTTC.

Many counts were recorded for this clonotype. CDR3 bases: TGTGCCACCAGTGGGACTCCCCCGACCTACGAGCAGTACTTC. Its protein product is CATSGTPPTYEQYF. This chain links TRBV24-1 with TRBJ2-7, with D possibly TRBD2 on 5 matching bases. CDR1 is KGHDR, CDR2 SFDVKD, per germline. V shed 5 bases and J shed 2 bases, with 12 bases lying between them. The CDR3 spans 14 residues.

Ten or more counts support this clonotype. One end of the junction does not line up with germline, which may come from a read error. The CDR3 bases are TGCAGTGCAAGAGAGGGTTTTCGAGAGACCCAGTACTTC. It is translated as CSAREGFRETQYF. The rearrangement uses TRBV20-1 and TRBJ2-5; possible D gene TRBD2, 5 bases. The length of the CDR3 is 13 residues. CDR1 is DFQATT, CDR2 SNEGSKA, per germline (reference sequence).

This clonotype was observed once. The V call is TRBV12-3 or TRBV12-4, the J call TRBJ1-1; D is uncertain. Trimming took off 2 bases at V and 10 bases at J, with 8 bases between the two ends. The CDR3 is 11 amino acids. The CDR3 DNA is TGTGCCAGCAGTTTACTGGCAGTAGCTTTCTTT. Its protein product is CASSLLAVAFF.

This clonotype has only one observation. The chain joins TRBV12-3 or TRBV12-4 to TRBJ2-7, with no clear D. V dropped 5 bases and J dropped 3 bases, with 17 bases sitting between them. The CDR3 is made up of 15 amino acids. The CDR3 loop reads CASSTVKAGNYEQYF. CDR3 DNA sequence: TGTGCCAGCAGTACAGTCAAGGCAGGCAACTACGAGCAGTACTTC.

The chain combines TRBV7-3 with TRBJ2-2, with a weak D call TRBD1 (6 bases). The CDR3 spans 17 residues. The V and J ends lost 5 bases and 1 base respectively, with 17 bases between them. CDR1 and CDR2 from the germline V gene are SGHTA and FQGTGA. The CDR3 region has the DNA TGTGCCAGCAGCCCTTGGCCCCCCAGGGGGAACACCGGGGAGCTGTTTTTT. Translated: CASSPWPPRGNTGELFF.

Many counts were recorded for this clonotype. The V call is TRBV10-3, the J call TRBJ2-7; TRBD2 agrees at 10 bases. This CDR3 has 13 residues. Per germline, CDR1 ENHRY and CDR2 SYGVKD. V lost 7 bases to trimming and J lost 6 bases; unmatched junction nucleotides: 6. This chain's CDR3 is CAIKPGLASEQYF. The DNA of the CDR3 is TGTGCCATCAAACCGGGACTAGCGAGCGAGCAGTACTTC.

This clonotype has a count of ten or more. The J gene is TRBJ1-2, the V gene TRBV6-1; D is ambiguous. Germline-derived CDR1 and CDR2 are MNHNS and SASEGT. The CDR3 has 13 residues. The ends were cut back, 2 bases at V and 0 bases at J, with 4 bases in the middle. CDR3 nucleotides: TGTGCCAGCAGTGAAAGGGCTAACTATGGCTACACCTTC. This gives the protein CASSERANYGYTF.

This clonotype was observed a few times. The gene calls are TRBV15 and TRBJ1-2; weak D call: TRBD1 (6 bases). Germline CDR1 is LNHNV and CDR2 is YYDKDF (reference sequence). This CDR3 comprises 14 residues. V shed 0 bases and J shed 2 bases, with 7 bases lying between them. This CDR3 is CATSREDRNYGYTF. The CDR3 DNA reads TGTGCCACCAGCAGAGAGGACAGAAACTATGGCTACACCTTC.

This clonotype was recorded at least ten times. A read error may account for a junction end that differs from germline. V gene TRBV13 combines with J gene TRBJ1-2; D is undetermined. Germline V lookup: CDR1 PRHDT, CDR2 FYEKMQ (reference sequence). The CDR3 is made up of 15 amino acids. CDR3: CASSLGDTADYGYIF. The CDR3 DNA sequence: TGTGCCAGCAGCTTAGGCGACACCGCTGACTATGGCTACATCTTC.

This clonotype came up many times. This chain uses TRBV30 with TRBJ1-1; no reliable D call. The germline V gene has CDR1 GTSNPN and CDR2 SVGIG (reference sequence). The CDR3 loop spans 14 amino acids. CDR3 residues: CASQAGLSVAEAFF. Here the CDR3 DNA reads TGTGCTTCACAAGCGGGCCTTTCGGTGGCTGAAGCTTTCTTT.